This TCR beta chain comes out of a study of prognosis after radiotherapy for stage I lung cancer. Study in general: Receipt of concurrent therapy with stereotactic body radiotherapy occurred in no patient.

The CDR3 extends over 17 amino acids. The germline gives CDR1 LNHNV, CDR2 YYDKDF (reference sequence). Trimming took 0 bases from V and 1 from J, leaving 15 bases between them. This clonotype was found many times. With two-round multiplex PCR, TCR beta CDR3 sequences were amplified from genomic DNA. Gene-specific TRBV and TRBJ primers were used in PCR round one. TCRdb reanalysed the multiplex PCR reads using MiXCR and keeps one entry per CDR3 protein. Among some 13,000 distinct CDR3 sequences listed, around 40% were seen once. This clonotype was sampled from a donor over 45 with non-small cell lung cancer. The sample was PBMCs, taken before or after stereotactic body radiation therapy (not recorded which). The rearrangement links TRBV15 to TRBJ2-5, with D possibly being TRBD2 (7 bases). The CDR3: CATSRDITRGAQETQYF. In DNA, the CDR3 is TGTGCCACCAGCAGAGATATAACTCGGGGGGCCCAAGAGACCCAGTACTTC.